One TCR beta chain is described in this entry. No antigen is known for it. The entry originates in a study of PD-1 blockade in classical Hodgkin lymphoma. General study findings and limits: Newly diagnosed patients were reported to exhibit reduced baseline TCR diversity relative to healthy donors.

As for time point: newly diagnosed, previously untreated cHL patient sample. It was by magnetic negative selection that CD4+ T cells were purified from thawed PBMCs. Data came from immunoSEQ multiplex PCR; TCRdb stores just in-frame clones and leaves some out. The data hold 25,000 to 30,000 clones, with approximately 88% observed a single time. V lost 5 bases to trimming and J lost 0 bases, with 29 bases between them. The CDR3 has 20 residues. The germline CDR1 and CDR2 sequences are SQVTM and ANQGSEA. Sequencing was performed on CD4+ T cells from blood. The TCR sequence derives from a human donor with classical Hodgkin lymphoma. The chain recombines TRBV29-1 with TRBJ2-4; D may be TRBD1 (6 bases). CDR3: CSVSPRGYRVPRLAKNIQYF. DNA of the CDR3: TGCAGCGTTTCTCCACGGGGTTACAGGGTTCCAAGACTAGCCAAAAACATTCAGTACTTC.